Here is one TCR beta chain with its context. CDR1 is SGHRS, CDR2 YFSETQ, per germline. This CDR3 is built from 14 residues. V was pared by 5 bases and J by 2 bases, with 14 bases between. As processed by the authors: Cell counts per sample came from amplifying reference gene primers. Only in-frame clones appear in the TCRdb table, and some are missing; sequencing was by immunoSEQ multiplex PCR. V and J calls and clone size are copied from that table; D and trimming were computed from the DNA. The sample carries 56,000 or so clones, over 75% recorded once. The data belong to a study of blood T cell repertoires in COVID-19. Study information: COVID-19 samples from acute and convalescent phases originated in the United States, Italy and Spain. T cells, B-cell-depleted T cells, or PBMCs supplied cDNA or gDNA.

Sequenced material: peripheral blood. V is TRBV5-1 and J is TRBJ2-7; TRBD1 might be the D (6 bases). The sequence came from a human donor in a cohort sampled during active COVID-19. The chain's CDR3 is CASRPGHQAYEQYF. CDR3 DNA sequence: TGCGCCAGCAGACCGGGACATCAGGCCTACGAGCAGTACTTC.